The subject of this entry is one TCR beta chain. The clone's antigen remains unknown. The input lacks base qualities; no much larger clone sits a single base away. According to the germline V gene, CDR1 reads SNHLY and CDR2 reads FYNNEI. V is reduced by 6 bases and J by 1 base, leaving a spacing of 6 bases between them. Including the terminal cysteine and phenylalanine, the CDR3 comprises 12 residues. Here the CDR3 DNA is all that survives: 36 bases in frame from base 1. TCRbeta CDR3 regions were sequenced with the immunoSEQ Assay. After extraction, genomic DNA underwent amplification by bias-controlled multiplex PCR, followed by high-throughput sequencing. The original methods were these. To quantify the absolute abundance of each unique TCRbeta CDR3 region, sequences were collapsed and filtered. T cell fraction was estimated by normalizing TCRbeta template counts to usable DNA, which was measured by amplifying reference genes present in all nucleated cells. Repertoire TCRs were annotated as SARS-CoV-2-specific when V gene, CDR3 amino acid sequence and J gene were exactly matched to a known reactive TCR set. The reference SARS-CoV-2 TCR set came from MIRA and was filtered for enrichment in COVID-19-positive ImmuneCODE repertoires, removing public or cross-reactive TCRs. Based on the MIRA antigens, annotated TCRs were further analysed at the level of specific ORF or position within ORF. Depth was the summed frequency of annotated unique rearrangements, while breadth was defined as annotated unique rearrangements over total unique productive rearrangements. TCR breadth was compared between groups using two-sided Wilcoxon rank-sum tests. TCRdb limited this immuneACCESS table to in-frame rearrangements with V and J called. A share of clones is missing; checked studies link under half to unresolved V genes, and the rest is unexplained. That table furnishes V, J and clone size, whereas the DNA furnished D and trimming. In this sample the table shows about 680,000 clones, roughly 90% of which occur a single time. The top ten hold around 1.4% of the sample.

This sample was taken from a study of Ad26.COV2.S vaccination and SARS-CoV-2 variants (dated by TCRdb to about 2021). With regard to the full study: Vaccine-arm donors came from COV1001, a multicentre, randomized, double-blind, placebo-controlled phase I-IIa trial of Ad26.COV2.S in healthy adults. Blinding of investigators to trial group allocation was maintained during experiments and outcome assessment. Trial participants were randomized into five groups of five: low-dose or high-dose Ad26.COV2.S given once or twice, or placebo on both occasions. The TCR-sequenced set comprised about 32 samples: around 20 Ad26.COV2.S vaccine recipients, 5 placebo recipients and 8 SARS-CoV-2 convalescent individuals. The specificity and breadth of SARS-CoV-2-reactive T cell receptors after Ad26.COV2.S vaccination were assessed by TCRbeta repertoire sequencing. Ad26.COV2.S was administered intramuscularly at a dose of 5x10^10 or 1x10^11 viral particles, either as one shot or as two shots given 56 days apart.

Read against the paper, the sample's treatment or condition label means: around 19 received Ad26.COV2.S at low or high dose, single or two shots; several received placebo; per-sample allocation not given. For vaccine and placebo recipients, repertoires were sequenced using samples collected on day 63 after the first injection. In Cohort 1b, around 23 adults aged 18-55 years were enrolled at a single site in Boston, USA, between 29 July and 7 August 2020. Ad26.COV2.S was a replication-incompetent adenovirus type 26 vector that expressed a prefusion-stabilized SARS-CoV-2 spike protein derived from the original Wuhan strain. Points the paper makes about the study in general: According to the authors, total T cell responses may have been underestimated by the TCR breadth and depth analyses. After vaccination, substantial breadth of spike-specific CD8+ and CD4+ T cell responses was reported. Higher spike-specific TCR breadth was observed in Ad26.COV2.S recipients than in placebo recipients (P = 0.0014). The study was not powered to compare responses between vaccine doses or regimens. Comparable non-spike TCR breadth was observed between vaccine and placebo recipients, consistent with only spike being contained in the vaccine.

This TCR came from a person aged 18-65 years who received the Ad26.COV2.S COVID-19 vaccine or a placebo. The material sequenced was peripheral blood, taken in a trial of Ad26.COV2.S vaccine versus placebo. The V gene is TRBV2 and the J gene is TRBJ2-5; no D gene is confidently identified. The CDR3 region has the sequence CASSLSQETQYF. The bases read TGTGCCAGCAGCTTGAGCCAAGAGACCCAGTACTTC. Supplemented by the reference TRBV2 and TRBJ2-5 proteins around the CDR3, the complete variable domain is EPEVTQTPSHQVTQMGQEVILRCVPISNHLYFYWYRQILGQKVEFLVSFYNNEISEKSEIFDDQFSVERPDGSNFTLKIRSTKLEDSAMYFCASSLSQETQYFGPGTRLLVL.